What follows are 11 T cell receptor beta chains derived from one specimen sequenced in a study of T cells after yellow fever vaccination. A single record per CDR3 protein comes from TCRdb applying MiXCR to the 5' RACE reads. This sample yields 70,000 or so distinct CDR3 sequences, of which roughly 6% are seen a single time; roughly 2.2% belongs to the top ten. The input for sequencing was CD4+ T cells sorted from PBMCs, taken about 2 weeks after the first yellow fever vaccination. The receptor source for this set is a man aged 18-30 years who received the YFV17D yellow fever vaccine.

At least ten counts were recorded for this clonotype. V usage is TRBV7-9 and J usage is TRBJ2-5; TRBD1 matches 7 bases. The V gene's germline CDR1 is SEHNR and CDR2 FQNEAQ (reference sequence). The CDR3 has 16 residues. Trimming at V came to 2 bases and at J to 5 bases, leaving 11 bases not matched to a gene. This chain's CDR3 is CASSLLRDLGGETQYF. The CDR3 DNA sequence: TGTGCCAGCAGCTTATTAAGGGATCTAGGGGGCGAGACCCAGTACTTC.

This clonotype was picked up many times. The chain uses TRBV29-1 and TRBJ1-1; maybe TRBD1 (5 bases). Germline V gives CDR1 SQVTM, CDR2 ANQGSEA. V was shortened by 6 bases and J by 1 base, with 9 bases between the two germline ends. This CDR3 region has 12 residues. The CDR3 DNA reads as TGCAGCGTCAACACAGGGAACACTGAAGCTTTCTTT. It encodes CSVNTGNTEAFF.

This clonotype was counted at least ten times. The J gene is TRBJ2-3, the V gene TRBV5-5; 8 bases align to TRBD1. Germline lookup yields CDR1 SGHKS and CDR2 YYEKEE (reference sequence). This CDR3 is built from 16 residues. Losses at the gene ends were 3 bases for V and 0 bases for J; bases not matched to a gene: 6. CDR3 DNA sequence: TGTGCCAGCAGCTGGGGGACAGGCCCTAGCACAGATACGCAGTATTTT. This sequence encodes CASSWGTGPSTDTQYF.

The table lists this clonotype with many counts. The rearrangement links TRBV20-1 to TRBJ1-1, with D possibly being TRBD1 (5 bases). CDR1 is DFQATT and CDR2 is SNEGSKA in the germline V gene (reference sequence). V lost 7 bases to trimming and J lost 3 bases, with 12 bases between them. The length of the CDR3 is 12 residues. CDR3 sequence reads: CSVPGLYTEAFF. The DNA of the CDR3 is TGCAGTGTTCCAGGGTTGTACACTGAAGCTTTCTTT.

The table lists this clonotype with many counts. The J gene is TRBJ2-5, the V gene TRBV5-1; D tentatively reads TRBD1 or TRBD2 (5 bases each). Trimming cost V 2 bases and J 5 bases, with 13 bases left between them. The CDR3 totals 14 residues. CDR1 is SGHRS, CDR2 YFSETQ, per germline. Written as DNA, the CDR3 is TGCGCCAGCAGCTTAGAGGGGAATTTGGAGACCCAGTACTTC. Its protein is CASSLEGNLETQYF.

This clonotype was seen repeatedly, ten times or more. The gene calls are TRBV7-9 and TRBJ1-1, with D unclear. Trimming removed 3 bases at V and 1 base at J, with 9 bases between. Germline assignment: CDR1 SEHNR and CDR2 FQNEAQ (reference sequence). This CDR3 comprises 14 residues. This chain's CDR3 is CASSFKSGNTEAFF. The CDR3 region has the DNA TGTGCCAGCAGCTTTAAATCCGGGAACACTGAAGCTTTCTTT.

The count of this clonotype is one. Possible read error: a much larger clone is one base away. The chain links TRBV7-9 to TRBJ1-3; D is unresolved. In germline, CDR1 is SEHNR, CDR2 FQNEAQ (reference sequence). CDR3 length: 14 amino acids. Here the CDR3 reads CASSSRNSVNTIYF. The CDR3 region has the DNA TGTGCCAGCAGCTCCAGGAACTCTGTAAACACCATATATTTT.

This clonotype was seen many times. The V call is TRBV5-6, the J call TRBJ2-2; TRBD2 might be the D (5 bases). Germline V CDR1 and CDR2: SGHDT, YYEEEE. This CDR3 is 15 amino acids long. V lost 5 bases to trimming and J lost 6 bases, with 17 bases between them. The chain's CDR3 is CASSDPGDVAGELFF. The CDR3 DNA is TGTGCCAGCAGTGACCCCGGGGATGTCGCCGGGGAGCTGTTTTTT.

The chain couples TRBV5-1 to TRBJ2-5; 11 bases agree with TRBD2. CDR1 and CDR2 from the germline V gene are SGHRS and YFSETQ. After removal of 5 bases from V and 7 bases from J, the junction contained 13 bases not matched to a gene. This CDR3 contains 16 residues. CDR3 protein: CASRMTSSGGPGTQYF. DNA of the CDR3: TGCGCCAGCAGGATGACCTCTAGCGGGGGGCCTGGGACCCAGTACTTC.

Ten or more counts support this clonotype. V is TRBV12-3 or TRBV12-4 and J is TRBJ2-1; weak D call: TRBD2 (5 bases). The V end lost 2 bases, the J end lost 12 bases, and 14 bases lay between the germline ends. This CDR3 contains 13 residues. CDR3 loop: CASSLSLEGVQFF. The CDR3 bases are TGTGCCAGCAGTTTAAGCCTCGAGGGAGTGCAGTTCTTC.

This clonotype was observed at least ten times. V gene TRBV5-1 combines with J gene TRBJ2-1; TRBD1 aligns across 12 bases. Trimming cost V 4 bases and J 5 bases; bases outside gene matches: 4. This CDR3 contains 15 residues. CDR1 and CDR2 from the germline V gene are SGHRS and YFSETQ. This CDR3 is CASSLGTGGNNEQFF. CDR3 bases: TGCGCCAGCAGCCTCGGGACAGGGGGCAACAATGAGCAGTTCTTC.